The rows below give T cell receptor beta chains drawn from one sample of a study of T cell changes during pregnancy in multiple sclerosis. Clones were read by immunoSEQ multiplex PCR, and TCRdb kept only the in-frame ones, dropping some. Among 25,000 to 35,000 clones listed, just over 90% were seen once. The sequences come from CD8+ T cells from peripheral blood mononuclear cells, collected before pregnancy. The receptors come from a female donor with multiple sclerosis, enrolled in a pregnancy study. The CDR3 runs from the conserved cysteine through the conserved F or W. The D gene is left open where the match is weak. Clone size is not always given. Where it is, it says once, few, many or a class for expanded clones.

TRBD2	TRBJ2-7	TRBV7-9	NA	CASSPGLAGGTAYEQYF	TGTGCCAGCAGCCCCGGACTAGCGGGGGGTACCGCCTACGAGCAGTACTTC
NA	TRBJ1-1	TRBV9	NA	CASSLRHINTEAFF	TGTGCCAGCAGCCTCAGACATATCAACACTGAAGCTTTCTTT
TRBD1	TRBJ2-5	TRBV7-9	NA	CASLRGDRETQYF	TGTGCCAGCCTCAGAGGGGACAGGGAGACCCAGTACTTC
TRBD1	TRBJ1-1	TRBV7-6	NA	CASSGPGTGAGTEAFF	TGTGCCAGCAGCGGGCCCGGGACAGGGGCAGGCACTGAAGCTTTCTTT
TRBD1	TRBJ1-3	TRBV7-6	NA	CASSLIPPTGSGNTIYF	TGTGCCAGCAGCCTCATCCCACCGACAGGGAGTGGAAACACCATATATTTT
NA	TRBJ2-7	TRBV9	NA	CASSVGGTPYEQYF	TGTGCCAGCAGCGTTGGGGGGACCCCTTACGAGCAGTACTTC
TRBD2	TRBJ2-3	TRBV4-3	once	CASSQDIGRVSSTDTQYF	TGCGCCAGCAGCCAAGATATTGGGAGGGTCTCTAGCACAGATACGCAGTATTTT
NA	TRBJ2-1	TRBV28	NA	CASSLVRGANYNEQFF	TGTGCCAGCAGTCTCGTCAGGGGGGCGAACTACAATGAGCAGTTCTTC
NA	TRBJ2-6	TRBV18	NA	CASSPAGASGANVLTF	TGTGCCAGCTCACCAGCGGGGGCATCTGGGGCCAACGTCCTGACTTTC
NA	TRBJ2-1	TRBV7-6	NA	CASSLEQDNNEQFF	TGTGCCAGCAGCTTAGAACAGGATAACAATGAGCAGTTCTTC
TRBD2	TRBJ2-1	TRBV7-7	NA	CASSLVAGGGNNEQFF	TGTGCCAGCAGCTTAGTGGCCGGCGGGGGAAACAATGAGCAGTTCTTC
NA	TRBJ2-7	TRBV4-1	NA	CASSQDNGGEQYF	TGCGCCAGCAGCCAAGATAACGGGGGCGAGCAGTACTTC
TRBD2	TRBJ2-7	TRBV7-8	NA	CASSRSALAGGPSHEQYF	TGTGCCAGCAGTCGAAGTGCACTAGCGGGAGGGCCCTCCCACGAGCAGTACTTC
NA	TRBJ2-6	TRBV6-1	NA	CASSEGDSGANVLTF	TGTGCCAGCAGTGAAGGCGACTCTGGGGCCAACGTCCTGACTTTC
NA	TRBJ2-1	TRBV28	NA	CASSTLQRDTYNEQFF	TGTGCCAGCAGCACCTTGCAGCGGGACACCTACAATGAGCAGTTCTTC
NA	TRBJ2-1	TRBV7-9	NA	CASRREGEQFF	TGTGCCAGCAGGAGAGAGGGTGAGCAGTTCTTC
NA	TRBJ2-5	TRBV9	NA	CASSVGGGTKETQYF	TGTGCCAGCAGCGTAGGTGGAGGGACCAAAGAGACCCAGTACTTC
TRBD1	TRBJ2-7	TRBV14	NA	CASSHLPRGRSEQYF	TGTGCCAGCAGCCACCTACCCAGGGGGCGGTCCGAGCAGTACTTC
NA	TRBJ2-7	TRBV7-2	NA	CASSLSWGRATNEQYF	TGTGCCAGCAGCTTAAGCTGGGGCCGGGCTACGAACGAGCAGTACTTC
TRBD1	TRBJ2-3	TRBV28	NA	CASSLVGGPSTDTQYF	TGTGCCAGCAGTTTAGTAGGGGGCCCTAGCACAGATACGCAGTATTTT
TRBD2	TRBJ2-1	TRBV27	NA	CASKPGTSGRSSYNEQFF	TGTGCCAGCAAACCTGGGACTAGCGGGAGGAGCTCCTACAATGAGCAGTTCTTC
NA	TRBJ1-2	TRBV13	NA	CASSLGGSYGYTF	TGTGCCAGCAGCTTGGGGGGATCCTATGGCTACACCTTC
NA	TRBJ2-5	TRBV4-1	NA	CASSFRQGRVETQYF	TGCGCCAGCAGCTTTAGACAGGGGAGGGTAGAGACCCAGTACTTC
TRBD2	TRBJ2-1	TRBV28	NA	CASSLPLRVAGLVNEQFF	TGTGCCAGCAGTTTACCCCTTAGGGTAGCGGGATTAGTGAATGAGCAGTTCTTC
NA	TRBJ2-6	TRBV6-1	few	CASSEGEGANVLTF	TGTGCCAGCAGTGAAGGGGAGGGGGCCAACGTCCTGACTTTC
TRBD1	TRBJ2-4	TRBV23-1	NA	CASSQRGLIAKNIQYF	TGCGCCAGCAGTCAAAGGGGGCTTATAGCCAAAAACATTCAGTACTTC
TRBD1	TRBJ2-7	TRBV29-1	NA	CSVEGRSDRYSYEQYF	TGCAGCGTTGAAGGGAGGTCGGACAGGTACTCCTACGAGCAGTACTTC
TRBD1	TRBJ1-2	TRBV18	NA	CASSDGTENYGYTF	TGTGCCAGCTCGGACGGGACAGAGAACTATGGCTACACCTTC